This T cell receptor (beta chain) was profiled in a study of radiotherapy plus CTLA-4 blockade in lung cancer. Chemo-refractory metastatic non-small-cell lung cancer patients underwent focal radiation alongside CTLA-4 blockade with ipilimumab. Some clones are missing from TCRdb's copy, which holds only in-frame ones; the method was immunoSEQ multiplex PCR. Here the sample spans about 91,000 clones, roughly 70% being singletons. This CDR3 spans 14 amino acids. Trimming stripped 3 bases from V and 1 base from J, with 9 bases between. CDR1 is SGHTA, CDR2 FQGNSA, per germline. The chain carries TRBV7-2 and TRBJ1-1; no firm D call. The TCR originated in a human donor with non-small cell lung cancer that progressed on radiotherapy plus ipilimumab. The sample in question was peripheral blood, obtained from a patient treated with radiotherapy plus ipilimumab. The DNA for the CDR3 is TGTGCCAGCAGCTTCCGGAGAGAGAACACTGAAGCTTTCTTT. This encodes CASSFRRENTEAFF. Variable domain in full (rest from reference TRBV7-2 and TRBJ1-1): GAGVSQSPSNKVTEKGKDVELRCDPISGHTALYWYRQSLGQGLEFLIYFQGNSAPDKSGLPSDRFSAERTGGSVSTLTIQRTQQEDSAVYLCASSFRRENTEAFFGQGTRLTVV.